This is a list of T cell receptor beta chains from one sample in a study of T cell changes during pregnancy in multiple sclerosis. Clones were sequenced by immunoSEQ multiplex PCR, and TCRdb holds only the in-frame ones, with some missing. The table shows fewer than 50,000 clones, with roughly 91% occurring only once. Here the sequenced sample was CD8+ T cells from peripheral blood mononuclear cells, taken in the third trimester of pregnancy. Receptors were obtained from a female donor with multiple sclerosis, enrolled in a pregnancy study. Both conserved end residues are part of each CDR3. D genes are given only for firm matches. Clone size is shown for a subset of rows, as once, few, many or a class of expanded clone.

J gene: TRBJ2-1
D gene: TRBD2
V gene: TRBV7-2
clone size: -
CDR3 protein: CASSLGWAGGFYNEQFF
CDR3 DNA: TGTGCCAGCAGCCTTGGATGGGCGGGGGGCTTCTACAATGAGCAGTTCTTC

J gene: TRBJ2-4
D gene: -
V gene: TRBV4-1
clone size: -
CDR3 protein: CASSQEERQASNIQYF
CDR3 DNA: TGCGCCAGCAGCCAAGAGGAGAGACAGGCTTCAAACATTCAGTACTTC

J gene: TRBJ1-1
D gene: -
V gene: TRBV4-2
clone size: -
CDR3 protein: CASSQGPVLEGYANLNTEAFF
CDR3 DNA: TGTGCCAGCAGCCAAGGTCCCGTCCTAGAGGGCTATGCGAACCTGAACACTGAAGCTTTCTTT

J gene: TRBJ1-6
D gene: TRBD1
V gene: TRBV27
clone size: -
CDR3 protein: CATRDSARGPLHF
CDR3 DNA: TGTGCCACCCGAGACAGTGCCAGGGGGCCCCTCCACTTT

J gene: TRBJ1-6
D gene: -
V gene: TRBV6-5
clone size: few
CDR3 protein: CASSYRAVSPLHF
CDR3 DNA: TGTGCCAGCAGTTACCGAGCTGTTTCACCCCTCCACTTT

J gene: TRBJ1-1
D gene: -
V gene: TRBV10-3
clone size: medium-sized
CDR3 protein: CAISEGAGFTEAFF
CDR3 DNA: TGTGCCATCAGTGAGGGGGCAGGATTCACTGAAGCTTTCTTT

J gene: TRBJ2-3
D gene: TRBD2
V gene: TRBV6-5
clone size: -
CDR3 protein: CASYATSYTDTQYF
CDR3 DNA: TGTGCCAGCTATGCGACTAGCTACACAGATACGCAGTATTTT

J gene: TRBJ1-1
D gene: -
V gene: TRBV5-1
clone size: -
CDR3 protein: CASSLEVGRGYTEAFF
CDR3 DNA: TGCGCCAGCAGCTTGGAGGTAGGCAGGGGCTACACTGAAGCTTTCTTT

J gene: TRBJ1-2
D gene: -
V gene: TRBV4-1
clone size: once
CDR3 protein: CASSQDRGGYGYTF
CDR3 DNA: TGCGCCAGCAGCCAAGATAGGGGGGGCTATGGCTACACCTTC

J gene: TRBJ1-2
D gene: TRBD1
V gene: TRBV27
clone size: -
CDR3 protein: CASSLGTGFGGYTF
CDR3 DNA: TGTGCCAGCAGTTTAGGGACAGGGTTCGGTGGCTACACCTTC

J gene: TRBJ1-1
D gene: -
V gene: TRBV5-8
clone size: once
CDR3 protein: CASSYRGLGARLAFF
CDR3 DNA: TGTGCCAGCAGCTATCGAGGGTTGGGGGCGAGGTTGGCTTTCTTT